This passage covers 17 T cell receptor beta chains from one sample sequenced in a study of blood T cell repertoires in COVID-19. This table comes from immunoSEQ multiplex PCR, and its TCRdb copy is limited to in-frame clones, with some not included. The sample yields 88,000 or so clones, 85% to 90% seen once. Source material: peripheral blood. Receptors originate from a man aged 55 to 69 with acute or convalescent COVID-19.

V and J are TRBV3-1 (or the pseudogene TRBV3-2) and TRBJ1-2; D perhaps matches TRBD1 (5 bases). CDR3 length: 15 amino acids. With 1 base removed from V and 2 bases from J, the gap between germline ends came to 11 bases. CDR1 and CDR2 (germline): LGHDT, YNNKEL (reference sequence). Here the CDR3 DNA reads TGTGCCAGCAGCCAAGTGGCCAGGGCCAACTATGGCTACACCTTC. Amino acids: CASSQVARANYGYTF.

The chain joins TRBV6-6 to TRBJ2-5; D remains ambiguous. Trimming shortened V by 6 bases and J by 2 bases, and 16 bases separated the two germline ends. Germline loops: CDR1 MNHNY, CDR2 SVGAGI (reference sequence). The CDR3 is made up of 15 amino acids. In DNA, the CDR3 is TGTGCCAGCAGCTCCGGTAGAGTTTCTCAAGAGACCCAGTACTTC. Translation: CASSSGRVSQETQYF.

The chain carries TRBV10-2 and TRBJ2-3; 9 bases align to TRBD2. Germline V gene lookup returns CDR1 WSHSY and CDR2 SAAADI. The CDR3 is 17 residues long. V was pared by 3 bases and J by 1 base, with 8 bases of the junction left unmatched. CDR3: CASSDRAGGRGTDTQYF. CDR3 sequence (DNA): TGCGCCAGCAGTGATAGAGCGGGAGGACGGGGCACAGATACGCAGTATTTT.

The rearrangement uses TRBV30 and TRBJ2-4; 9 bases line up with TRBD1. Germline V gene data show CDR1 as GTSNPN and CDR2 as SVGIG (reference sequence). The CDR3 is made up of 14 amino acids. With 0 bases clipped from V and 4 bases from J, the junction kept 1 base outside the gene matches. The CDR3 is CAWSVGTGKNIQYF. CDR3 coding DNA: TGTGCCTGGAGTGTGGGGACAGGGAAAAACATTCAGTACTTC. Complete variable domain (other parts from reference TRBV30 and TRBJ2-4): SQTIHQWPATLVQPVGSPLSLECTVEGTSNPNLYWYRQAAGRGLQLLFYSVGIGQISSEVPQNLSASRPQDRQFILSSKKLLLSDSGFYLCAWSVGTGKNIQYFGAGTRLSVL.

The chain recombines TRBV5-1 with TRBJ1-4; 11 nucleotides line up with TRBD1. The CDR3 consists of 14 residues. Losses at the gene ends were 4 bases for V and 7 bases for J; bases not matched to a gene: 3. Germline V CDR1 and CDR2: SGHRS, YFSETQ. The CDR3 loop reads CASSLGQGVEKLFF. The CDR3 nucleotides are TGCGCCAGCAGCCTGGGACAGGGGGTTGAAAAACTGTTTTTT.

A single count supports this clone. The genes are TRBV5-1 and TRBJ2-2, with TRBD2 identical over 8 bases. This CDR3 contains 14 residues. Germline V lookup: CDR1 SGHRS, CDR2 YFSETQ. After removal of 3 bases from V and 5 bases from J, the junction contained 3 bases not matched to a gene. This chain's CDR3 is CASSSGTSTGELFF. CDR3 nucleotides: TGCGCCAGCAGCTCCGGGACTAGTACCGGGGAGCTGTTTTTT.

J is TRBJ2-5 and V is TRBV5-5, with D perhaps matching TRBD1 (6 bases). The CDR3 runs 15 residues. The V gene's germline CDR1 is SGHKS and CDR2 YYEKEE (reference sequence). V was pared by 3 bases and J by 2 bases, with 14 bases between. CDR3 region: CASSSPGVSQETQYF. The CDR3 DNA is TGTGCCAGCAGCTCCCCAGGGGTTAGTCAAGAGACCCAGTACTTC.

This chain uses TRBV4-3 with TRBJ2-3; 10 nucleotides agree with TRBD1. With V trimmed by 4 bases and J by 3 bases, 7 bases remained unmatched. Germline loops: CDR1 LGHNA, CDR2 YSLEER. CDR3 size: 16 residues. The CDR3 DNA reads TGCGCCAGCAGCCGACGAAGGGGACAGGGGACAGATACGCAGTATTTT. Its protein is CASSRRRGQGTDTQYF.

The rearrangement uses TRBV2 and TRBJ2-5; 10 nucleotides align to TRBD2. This CDR3 region has 13 residues. CDR1 and CDR2 from the germline V gene are SNHLY and FYNNEI. The J segment lost 5 bases and the V segment lost 6 bases, leaving 3 bases of the junction unmatched. The CDR3 loop reads CASRLLAGETQYF. CDR3 in DNA: TGTGCCAGCAGGTTACTAGCGGGGGAGACCCAGTACTTC.

The J gene is TRBJ1-2, the V gene TRBV9; TRBD1 matches 9 bases. J lost 7 bases, V lost 4 bases, and 11 bases had no gene match. The CDR3 contains 15 residues. The V gene's germline CDR1 is SGDLS and CDR2 YYNGEE. The CDR3 DNA is TGTGCCAGCAGCCTAACAGGGGGCGTCTCTTTTGGCTACACCTTC. Its protein is CASSLTGGVSFGYTF. Variable domain in full (rest from reference TRBV9 and TRBJ1-2): DSGVTQTPKHLITATGQRVTLRCSPRSGDLSVYWYQQSLDQGLQFLIQYYNGEERAKGNILERFSAQQFPDLHSELNLSSLELGDSALYFCASSLTGGVSFGYTFGSGTRLTVV.

The J gene is TRBJ2-1, the V gene TRBV5-4; TRBD2 might be the D (5 bases). Germline V gene lookup returns CDR1 SGHNT and CDR2 YYREEE (reference sequence). The CDR3 is 15 residues long. Trimming left V 3 bases short and J 9 bases short, with 19 bases between. The chain's CDR3 is CASSSPRRGSAEQFF. CDR3 coding DNA: TGTGCCAGCAGCTCCCCCCGACGGGGATCGGCTGAGCAGTTCTTC.

This clone has a handful of counts. The CDR3 is CASSPDRGDSPLHF. CDR3 in DNA: TGTGCCAGCAGTCCGGACAGGGGGGATTCACCCCTCCACTTT. V and J are TRBV27 and TRBJ1-6; 10 bases align to TRBD1. This CDR3 comprises 14 residues. CDR1 MNHEY and CDR2 SMNVEV come from the germline V gene (reference sequence). V lost 5 bases, J lost 8 bases, and 3 bases stayed unmatched.

This clone was picked up one time. V is TRBV5-1 and J is TRBJ1-1, with TRBD1 identical over 10 bases. This CDR3 comprises 15 residues. With 4 bases clipped from V and 8 bases from J, the junction kept 11 bases outside the gene matches. Germline CDR1 reads SGHRS; CDR2 reads YFSETQ. The CDR3 DNA sequence: TGCGCCAGCAGCCGATTGACAGGGGGCAATCTGGAAGCTTTCTTT. Protein product: CASSRLTGGNLEAFF.

The chain links TRBV24-1 to TRBJ1-2, with 11 bases lining up with TRBD1. The germline gives CDR1 KGHDR, CDR2 SFDVKD. The CDR3 extends over 18 amino acids. J gave up 3 bases and V 4 bases, and 12 bases lay outside the gene matches. The CDR3 sequence: CATSDSHGQGAQDYGYTF. The CDR3 region has the DNA TGTGCCACCAGTGACTCTCACGGACAGGGGGCGCAGGACTATGGCTACACCTTC.

The rearrangement joins TRBV3-1 (or the pseudogene TRBV3-2) to TRBJ2-1; the match to TRBD2 covers 7 bases. CDR1 LGHDT and CDR2 YNNKEL come from the germline V gene (reference sequence). Trimming took 4 bases from V and 6 from J; bases not matched to a gene: 12. The CDR3 covers 16 residues. The CDR3 DNA follows: TGTGCCAGCAGCCGAGTGGTATCGGGGGGTCTCAATGAGCAGTTCTTC. Its translation is CASSRVVSGGLNEQFF.

The gene calls are TRBV5-1 and TRBJ2-7; TRBD1 matches at 8 bases. Trimming took 2 bases from V and 3 from J; bases not matched to a gene: 10. Germline V gives CDR1 SGHRS, CDR2 YFSETQ. The CDR3 runs to 16 residues. The CDR3 DNA sequence: TGCGCCAGCAGCTTCCTACAGGGGGGAGGTGGCTACGAGCAGTACTTC. Translated, it gives CASSFLQGGGGYEQYF.

This clone was counted a single time. This chain links TRBV3-1 (or the pseudogene TRBV3-2) with TRBJ2-1; 8 bases match TRBD1. CDR3 size: 13 residues. In germline, CDR1 is LGHDT, CDR2 YNNKEL (reference sequence). After removal of 3 bases from V and 8 bases from J, the junction contained 3 bases not matched to a gene. This CDR3 is CASSHYRGDEQFF. For the CDR3, the DNA is TGTGCCAGCAGCCATTACAGGGGGGATGAGCAGTTCTTC.